This T cell receptor beta chain was sequenced for a study of blood T cell repertoires in COVID-19. V shed 2 bases, J shed 7 bases, and the junction held 8 bases outside the gene matches. This CDR3 spans 15 amino acids. CDR1 is SNHLY and CDR2 is FYNNEI in the germline V gene. Only in-frame clones appear in the TCRdb table, and some are missing; sequencing was by immunoSEQ multiplex PCR. The table lists fewer than 300,000 clones, roughly 84% of them singletons. J is TRBJ1-5 and V is TRBV2; 7 positions match TRBD1. The sequencing input was peripheral blood. The sequence was collected from a human donor with COVID-19, enrolled during active disease. The donor label of this sample is uncertain. CDR3: CASSELGQGVQPQHF. In nucleotides, the CDR3 is TGTGCCAGCAGTGAACTAGGGCAGGGGGTGCAGCCCCAGCATTTT.